This T cell receptor (beta chain) was identified in a study of blood T cell repertoires in COVID-19. About the research overall: Spain, Italy and the United States supplied samples that represented acute and convalescent COVID-19.

The germline gives CDR1 SGHRS, CDR2 YFSETQ. The CDR3 has 16 residues. Trimming removed 4 bases from V and 0 bases from J, with 11 bases in between. Clones were read by immunoSEQ multiplex PCR, and TCRdb kept only the in-frame ones, dropping some. The data hold about 290,000 clones, with 85% to 90% observed a single time. Sequenced: peripheral blood. The rearrangement joins TRBV5-1 to TRBJ2-6, with D hard to call. The TCR was taken from a man in his forties with acute or convalescent COVID-19. The CDR3 nucleotides read TGCGCCAGCAGCCTAGGTCCTCGCTCTGGGGCCAACGTCCTGACTTTC. Its protein is CASSLGPRSGANVLTF.